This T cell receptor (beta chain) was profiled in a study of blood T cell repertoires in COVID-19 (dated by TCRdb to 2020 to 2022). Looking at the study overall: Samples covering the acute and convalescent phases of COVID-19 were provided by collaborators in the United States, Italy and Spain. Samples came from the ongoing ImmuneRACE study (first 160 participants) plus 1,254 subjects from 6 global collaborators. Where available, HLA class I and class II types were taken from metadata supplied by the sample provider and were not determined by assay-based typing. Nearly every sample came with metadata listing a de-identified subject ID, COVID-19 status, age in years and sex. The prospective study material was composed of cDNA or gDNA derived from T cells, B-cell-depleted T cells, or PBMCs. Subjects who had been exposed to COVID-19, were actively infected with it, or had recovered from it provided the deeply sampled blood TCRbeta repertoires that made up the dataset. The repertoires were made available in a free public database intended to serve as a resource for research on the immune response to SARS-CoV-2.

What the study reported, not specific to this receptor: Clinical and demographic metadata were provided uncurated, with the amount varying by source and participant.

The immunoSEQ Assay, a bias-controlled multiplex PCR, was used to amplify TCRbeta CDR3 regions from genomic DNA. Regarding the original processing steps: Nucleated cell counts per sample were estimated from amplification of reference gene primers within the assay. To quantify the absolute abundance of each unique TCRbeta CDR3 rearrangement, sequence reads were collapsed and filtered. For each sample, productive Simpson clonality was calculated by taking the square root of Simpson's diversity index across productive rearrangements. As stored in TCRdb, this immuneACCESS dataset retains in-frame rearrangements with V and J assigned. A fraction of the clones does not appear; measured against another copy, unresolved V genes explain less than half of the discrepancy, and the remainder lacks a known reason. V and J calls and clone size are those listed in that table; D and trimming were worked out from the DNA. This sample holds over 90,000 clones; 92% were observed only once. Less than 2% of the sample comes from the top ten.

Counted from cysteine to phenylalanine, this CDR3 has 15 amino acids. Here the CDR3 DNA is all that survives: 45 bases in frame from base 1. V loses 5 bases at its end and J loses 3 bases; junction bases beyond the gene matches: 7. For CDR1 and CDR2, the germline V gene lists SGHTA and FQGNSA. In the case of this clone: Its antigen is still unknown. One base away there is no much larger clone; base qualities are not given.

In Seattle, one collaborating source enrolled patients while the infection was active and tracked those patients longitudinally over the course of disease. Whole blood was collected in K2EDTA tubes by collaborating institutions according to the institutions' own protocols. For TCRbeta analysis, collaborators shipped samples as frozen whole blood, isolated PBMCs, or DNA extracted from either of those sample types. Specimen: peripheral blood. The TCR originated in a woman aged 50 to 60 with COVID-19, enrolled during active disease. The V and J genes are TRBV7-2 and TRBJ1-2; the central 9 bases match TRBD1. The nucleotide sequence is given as TGTGCCAGCAGCAAAGGGACAGGGTGGGACTATGGCTACACCTTC. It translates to CASSKGTGWDYGYTF.